The rows below give T cell receptor beta chains drawn from one sample of a study of T cells in localized non-small cell lung cancer. Some clones are missing from TCRdb's copy, which holds only in-frame ones; the method was immunoSEQ multiplex PCR. The profile covers 75,000 to 95,000 clones, with around three quarters appearing a single time and over 15% taken by the ten largest. The sequencing used PBMCs, collected before any cancer treatment. These receptors all stem from a man aged 35 to 69 with stage II squamous cell lung carcinoma. The CDR3 runs from the conserved cysteine through the conserved F or W. D genes are given only for firm matches. Rows may omit the clone size; those that give it use once, few, many or a size class.

CDR3nt	CDR3aa	d_gene	abundance	len	v_gene	j_gene
TGTGCCACCAGCTTCCGGTCTGGGGCCAACGTCCTGACTTTC	CATSFRSGANVLTF	-	-	14	TRBV15	TRBJ2-6
TGTGCCAGCTCACCGAGGCAGGGAACTGAAGCTTTCTTT	CASSPRQGTEAFF	-	-	13	TRBV18	TRBJ1-1
TGTGCCAGCAGCTTAGGGGAGACCCAGTACTTC	CASSLGETQYF	-	-	11	TRBV11-2	TRBJ2-5
TGTGCCAGCAGCGTTGGTGGGGAGTCTAGTTCACCCCTCCACTTT	CASSVGGESSSPLHF	-	-	15	TRBV16	TRBJ1-6
TGTGCCAGCAGCCGTAGGGTTGAGGGTTCACCCCTCCACTTT	CASSRRVEGSPLHF	-	once	14	TRBV9	TRBJ1-6
TGTGCCAGCAGCTTAGCCTCATTTTACGAGCAGTACTTC	CASSLASFYEQYF	-	-	13	TRBV11-2	TRBJ2-7
TGTGCCAGCCAGGATACAGCTAACTATGGCTACACCTTC	CASQDTANYGYTF	-	few	13	TRBV2	TRBJ1-2
TGTGCCAGCAGCCCAGACCAGGTGAACACTGAAGCTTTCTTT	CASSPDQVNTEAFF	-	-	14	TRBV7-9	TRBJ1-1
TGTGCCAGCAGTTTCTACAGGGGTCTTCGCCGAGAAAAACTGTTTTTT	CASSFYRGLRREKLFF	TRBD1	-	16	TRBV28	TRBJ1-4
TGTGCCAGCAGCTTCGGGACTAGCGGGAGGACAGAGCAGTTCTTC	CASSFGTSGRTEQFF	TRBD2	-	15	TRBV5-4	TRBJ2-1
TGTGCCAGCAGTGAGGGCTACGAGCAGTACTTC	CASSEGYEQYF	-	-	11	TRBV25-1	TRBJ2-7
TGTGCCAGCAGTTACGGTCCGGGGACAGGACCACTTGAGCAGTTCTTC	CASSYGPGTGPLEQFF	TRBD1	-	16	TRBV10-3	TRBJ2-1
TGTGCCAGCAGCCACAACCCGGGACAGAACCGAGCGAACTCTGGAAACACCATATATTTT	CASSHNPGQNRANSGNTIYF	TRBD1	-	20	TRBV4-2	TRBJ1-3
TGTGCCAGCGATTTTCAAGGAACCGGGAGCGGGGAGCTGTTTTTT	CASDFQGTGSGELFF	-	-	15	TRBV2	TRBJ2-2
TGCGCCAGCAGTCAATCCAATGCCACTCAGCCCCAGCATTTT	CASSQSNATQPQHF	-	-	14	TRBV23-1	TRBJ1-5
TGTGCCAGCAACACTGCAACAGGGCTGTTTTTT	CASNTATGLFF	-	few	11	TRBV6-1	TRBJ2-2
TGTGCCAGCAGCTTGTGGGGTGGAGTTGAAGCTTTCTTT	CASSLWGGVEAFF	-	once	13	TRBV5-5	TRBJ1-1
TGTGCCAGCTCACTTCAGTCTAGCCAAGAGACCCAGTACTTC	CASSLQSSQETQYF	-	-	14	TRBV18	TRBJ2-5
TGCGCCAGCAGCCCAACGACAGGGGGGAACACTGAAGCTTTCTTT	CASSPTTGGNTEAFF	TRBD1	-	15	TRBV5-1	TRBJ1-1
TGTGCCATCAGTGACATGGGGGTCTCTGGAAACACCATATATTTT	CAISDMGVSGNTIYF	-	-	15	TRBV10-3	TRBJ1-3
TGTGCCAGCAGTGATCGACAGGGGGGAAATTCACCCCTCCACTTT	CASSDRQGGNSPLHF	TRBD1	-	15	TRBV25-1	TRBJ1-6
TGTGCCTGGAGTGTTAGGGTGACCCAGTACTTC	CAWSVRVTQYF	-	once	11	TRBV30	TRBJ2-5
TGTGCCAGCAGCGTAGTGTCAGGGACCGGGGAGCCGTTTTTT	CASSVVSGTGEPFF	-	once	14	TRBV9	TRBJ2-2
TGTGCCACCAGACAGGGCCGTGCGAACACTGAAGCTTTCTTT	CATRQGRANTEAFF	-	-	14	TRBV15	TRBJ1-1